This TCR beta chain originates from a study of T cell changes during pregnancy in multiple sclerosis. The germline CDR1 and CDR2 sequences are SGHRS and YFSETQ. V trimming: 7 bases; J trimming: 2 bases; junction bases outside the gene matches: 14. The CDR3 runs 18 residues. Some clones are missing from TCRdb's copy, which holds only in-frame ones; the method was immunoSEQ multiplex PCR. The data hold 78,000 or so clones, with just over 90% observed a single time. This sequence joins TRBV5-1 and TRBJ2-3; 12 nucleotides match TRBD2. This receptor was obtained from a female donor with multiple sclerosis, enrolled in a pregnancy study. Sequenced here: peripheral blood, sampled before pregnancy. Written as DNA, the CDR3 is TGCGCCAGCCGTCACCCCGGGACTAGCGGGTCTAACACAGATACGCAGTATTTT. This encodes CASRHPGTSGSNTDTQYF.